This T cell receptor beta chain was profiled in a study of blood T cell repertoires in COVID-19. Germline values: CDR1 SGHTA, CDR2 FQGNSA. The CDR3 consists of 15 residues. V lost 1 base to trimming and J lost 2 bases, with 11 bases between them. The assay was immunoSEQ multiplex PCR, and TCRdb's table has in-frame clones only and misses some. The data show approximately 40,000 clones, with just under 80% seen just once and around 40% held by the top ten. The sequence was collected from a man at least 80 years old with active or convalescent COVID-19. The sequenced material came from peripheral blood. The chain is built from TRBV7-2 and TRBJ1-1; D unresolved. This CDR3 is CASSLVSEVNTEAFF. As DNA, the CDR3 is TGTGCCAGCAGCTTAGTGTCAGAAGTTAACACTGAAGCTTTCTTT.